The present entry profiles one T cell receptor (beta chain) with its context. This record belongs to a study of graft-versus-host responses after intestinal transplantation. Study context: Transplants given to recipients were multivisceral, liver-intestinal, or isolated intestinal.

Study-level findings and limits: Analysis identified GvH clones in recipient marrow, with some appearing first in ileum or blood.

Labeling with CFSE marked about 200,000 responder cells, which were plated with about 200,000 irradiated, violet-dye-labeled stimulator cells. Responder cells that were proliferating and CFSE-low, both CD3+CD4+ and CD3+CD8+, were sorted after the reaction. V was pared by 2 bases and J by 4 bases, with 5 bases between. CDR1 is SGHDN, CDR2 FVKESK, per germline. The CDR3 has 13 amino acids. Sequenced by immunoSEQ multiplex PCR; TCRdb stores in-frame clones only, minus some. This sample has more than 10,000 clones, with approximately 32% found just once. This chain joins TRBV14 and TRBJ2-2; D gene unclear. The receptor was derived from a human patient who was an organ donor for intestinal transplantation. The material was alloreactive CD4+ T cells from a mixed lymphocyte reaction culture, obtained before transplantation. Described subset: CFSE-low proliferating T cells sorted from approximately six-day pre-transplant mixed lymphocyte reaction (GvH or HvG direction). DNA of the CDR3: TGTGCCAGCAGCCAATTAGTCACCGGGGAGCTGTTTTTT. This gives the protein CASSQLVTGELFF.